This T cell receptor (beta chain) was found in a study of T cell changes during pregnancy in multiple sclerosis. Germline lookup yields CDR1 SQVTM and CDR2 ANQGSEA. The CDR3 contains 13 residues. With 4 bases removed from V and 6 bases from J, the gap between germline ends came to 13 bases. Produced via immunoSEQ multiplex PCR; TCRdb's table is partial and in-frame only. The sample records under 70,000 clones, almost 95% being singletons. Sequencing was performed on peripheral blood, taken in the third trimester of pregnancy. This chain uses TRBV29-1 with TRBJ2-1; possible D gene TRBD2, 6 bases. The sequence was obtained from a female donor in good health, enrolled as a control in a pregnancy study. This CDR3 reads CSVVAARGNEQFF. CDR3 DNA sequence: TGCAGCGTTGTAGCGGCTCGGGGCAATGAGCAGTTCTTC.